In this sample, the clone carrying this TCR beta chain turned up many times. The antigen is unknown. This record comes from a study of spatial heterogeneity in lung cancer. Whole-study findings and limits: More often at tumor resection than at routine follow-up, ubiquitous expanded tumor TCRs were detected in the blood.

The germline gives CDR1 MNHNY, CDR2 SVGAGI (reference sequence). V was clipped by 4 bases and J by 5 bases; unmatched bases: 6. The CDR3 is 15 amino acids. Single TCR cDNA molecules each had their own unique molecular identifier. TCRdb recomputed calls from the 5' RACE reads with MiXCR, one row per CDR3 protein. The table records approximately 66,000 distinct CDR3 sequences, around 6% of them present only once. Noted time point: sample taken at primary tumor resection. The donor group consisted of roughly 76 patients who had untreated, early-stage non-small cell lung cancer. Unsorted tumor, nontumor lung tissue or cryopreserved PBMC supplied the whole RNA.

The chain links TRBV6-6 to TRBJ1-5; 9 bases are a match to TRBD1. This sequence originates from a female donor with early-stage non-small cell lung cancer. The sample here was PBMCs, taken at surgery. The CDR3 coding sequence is TGTGCCAGCAGTTGGCGACAGGGGGGGGATCAGCCCCAGCATTTT. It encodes CASSWRQGGDQPQHF.